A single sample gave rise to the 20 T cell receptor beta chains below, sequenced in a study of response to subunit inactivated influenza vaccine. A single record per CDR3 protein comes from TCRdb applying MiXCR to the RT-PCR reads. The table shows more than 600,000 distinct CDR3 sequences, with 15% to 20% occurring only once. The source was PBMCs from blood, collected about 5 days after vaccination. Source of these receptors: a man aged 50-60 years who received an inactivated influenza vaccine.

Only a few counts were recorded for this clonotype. The CDR3 sequence is CSVSGELLAGRTDTQYF. The CDR3 DNA reads as TGCAGCGTTTCGGGCGAATTACTAGCGGGAAGGACAGATACGCAGTATTTT. The chain recombines TRBV29-1 with TRBJ2-3, with 10 bases matching TRBD2. The CDR3 extends over 17 amino acids. Germline V gives CDR1 SQVTM, CDR2 ANQGSEA. Germline trimming cut 5 bases from V and 3 bases from J; bases unmatched to any gene: 14.

In DNA, the CDR3 is TGTGCCAGCAGTCGTGATGCCGGTGGCGCTAGCACCGGGGAGCTGTTTTTT. Its translation is CASSRDAGGASTGELFF. The chain carries TRBV7-2 and TRBJ2-2; D unresolved. The V end was cut by 6 bases, the J end by 4 bases, with 21 bases between. The CDR3 consists of 17 residues. Per germline, CDR1 SGHTA and CDR2 FQGNSA.

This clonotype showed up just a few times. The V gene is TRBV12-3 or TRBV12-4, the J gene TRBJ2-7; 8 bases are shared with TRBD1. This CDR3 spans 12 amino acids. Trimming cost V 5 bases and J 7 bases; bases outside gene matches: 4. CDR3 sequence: CASSLDRVEQYF. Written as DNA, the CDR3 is TGTGCCAGCAGTCTGGACAGGGTTGAGCAGTACTTC.

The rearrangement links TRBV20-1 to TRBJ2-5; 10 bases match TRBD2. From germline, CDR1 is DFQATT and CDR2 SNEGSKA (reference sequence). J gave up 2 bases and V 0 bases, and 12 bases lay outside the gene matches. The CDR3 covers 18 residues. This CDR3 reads CSARDGLNPSGGQETQYF. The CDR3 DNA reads TGCAGTGCTAGAGATGGCTTAAACCCTAGCGGGGGACAAGAGACCCAGTACTTC.

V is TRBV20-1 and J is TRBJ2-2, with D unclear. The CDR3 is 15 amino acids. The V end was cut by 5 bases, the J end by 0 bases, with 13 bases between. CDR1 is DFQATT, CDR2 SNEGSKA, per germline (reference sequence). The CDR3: CSALGTDANTGELFF. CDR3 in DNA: TGCAGTGCTTTAGGAACCGACGCGAACACCGGGGAGCTGTTTTTT.

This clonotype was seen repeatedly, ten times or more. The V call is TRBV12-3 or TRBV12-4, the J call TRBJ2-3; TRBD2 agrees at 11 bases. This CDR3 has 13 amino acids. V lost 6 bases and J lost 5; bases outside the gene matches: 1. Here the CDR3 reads CASRGLAVDTQYF. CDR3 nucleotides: TGTGCCAGCAGGGGACTAGCGGTAGATACGCAGTATTTT.

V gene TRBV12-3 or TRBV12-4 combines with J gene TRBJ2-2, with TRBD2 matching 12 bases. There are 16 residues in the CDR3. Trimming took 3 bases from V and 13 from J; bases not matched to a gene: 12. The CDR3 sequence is CASSLGTSGPNGRLFF. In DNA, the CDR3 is TGTGCCAGCAGTTTGGGGACTAGCGGGCCCAACGGGCGGCTGTTTTTT.

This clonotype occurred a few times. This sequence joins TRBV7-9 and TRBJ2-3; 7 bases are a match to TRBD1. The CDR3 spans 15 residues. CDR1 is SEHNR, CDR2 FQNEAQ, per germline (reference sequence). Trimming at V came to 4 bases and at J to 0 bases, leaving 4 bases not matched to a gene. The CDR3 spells CASSSGTDSTDTQYF. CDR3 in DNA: TGTGCCAGCAGCTCCGGGACAGACAGCACAGATACGCAGTATTTT.

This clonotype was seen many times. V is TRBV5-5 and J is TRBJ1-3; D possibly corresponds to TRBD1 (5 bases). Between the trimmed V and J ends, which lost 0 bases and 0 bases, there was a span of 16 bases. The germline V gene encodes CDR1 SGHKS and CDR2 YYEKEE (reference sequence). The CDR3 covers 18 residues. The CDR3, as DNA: TGTGCCAGCAGCTTGGAAGTCGCAGGGTATGGCTCTGGAAACACCATATATTTT. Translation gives CASSLEVAGYGSGNTIYF.

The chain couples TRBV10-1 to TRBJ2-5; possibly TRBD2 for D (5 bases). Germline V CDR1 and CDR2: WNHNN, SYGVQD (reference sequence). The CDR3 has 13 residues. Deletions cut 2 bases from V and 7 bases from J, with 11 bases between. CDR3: CASSEVDSGTQYF. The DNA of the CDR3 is TGCGCCAGCAGTGAGGTGGACTCGGGGACCCAGTACTTC.

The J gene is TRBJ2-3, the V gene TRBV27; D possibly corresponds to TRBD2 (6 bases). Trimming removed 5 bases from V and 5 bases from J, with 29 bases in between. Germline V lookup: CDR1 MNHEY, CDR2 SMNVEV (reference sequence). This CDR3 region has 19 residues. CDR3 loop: CASSPTAAALAYVGDTQYF. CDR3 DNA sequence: TGTGCCAGCAGTCCTACTGCGGCCGCCCTAGCGTATGTGGGAGATACGCAGTATTTT.

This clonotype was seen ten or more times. The DNA of the CDR3 is TGTGCCAGCGGCCGGAGGAGCGGGAGAGGAGATGAGCAGTTCTTC. Translating gives CASGRRSGRGDEQFF. The V gene is TRBV7-8, the J gene TRBJ2-1, with 8 bases lining up with TRBD2. With V trimmed by 8 bases and J by 8 bases, 14 bases remained unmatched. The CDR3 is 15 residues long. Germline lookup yields CDR1 SGHVS and CDR2 FQNEAQ.

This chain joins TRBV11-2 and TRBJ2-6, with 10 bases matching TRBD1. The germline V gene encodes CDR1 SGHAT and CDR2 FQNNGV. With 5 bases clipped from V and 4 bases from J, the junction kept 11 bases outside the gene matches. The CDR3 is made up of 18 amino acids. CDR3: CASSPGRDRGSGANVLTF. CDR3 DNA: TGTGCCAGCAGCCCCGGTCGGGACAGGGGTTCCGGGGCCAACGTCCTGACTTTC.

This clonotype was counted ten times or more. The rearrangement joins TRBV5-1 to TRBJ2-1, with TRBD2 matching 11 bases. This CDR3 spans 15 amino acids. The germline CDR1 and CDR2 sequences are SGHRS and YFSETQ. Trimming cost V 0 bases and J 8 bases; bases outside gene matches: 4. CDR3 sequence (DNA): TGCGCCAGCAGCTTGGCGGTTAGCGGGAGGGATGAGCAGTTCTTC. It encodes CASSLAVSGRDEQFF.

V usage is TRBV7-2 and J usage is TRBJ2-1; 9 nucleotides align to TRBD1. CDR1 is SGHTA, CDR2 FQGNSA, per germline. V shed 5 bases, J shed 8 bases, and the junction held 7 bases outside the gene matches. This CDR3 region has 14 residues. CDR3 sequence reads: CASSPGQGIHEQFF. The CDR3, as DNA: TGTGCCAGCAGCCCAGGACAGGGGATCCATGAGCAGTTCTTC. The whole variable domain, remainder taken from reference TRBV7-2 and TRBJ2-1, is GAGVSQSPSNKVTEKGKDVELRCDPISGHTALYWYRQSLGQGLEFLIYFQGNSAPDKSGLPSDRFSAERTGGSVSTLTIQRTQQEDSAVYLCASSPGQGIHEQFFGPGTRLTVL.

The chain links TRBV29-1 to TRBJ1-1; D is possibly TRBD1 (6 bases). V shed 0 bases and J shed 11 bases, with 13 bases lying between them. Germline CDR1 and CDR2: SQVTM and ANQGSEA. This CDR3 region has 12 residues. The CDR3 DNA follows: TGCAGCGTTGAAGACACAGGGAAATGGGCTTTCTTT. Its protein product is CSVEDTGKWAFF.

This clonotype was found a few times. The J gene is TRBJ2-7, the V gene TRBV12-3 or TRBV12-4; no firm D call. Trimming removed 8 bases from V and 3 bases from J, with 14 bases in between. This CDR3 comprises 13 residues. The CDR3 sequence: CASAHGQSYEQYF. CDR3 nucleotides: TGTGCCAGCGCCCACGGGCAGAGCTACGAGCAGTACTTC.

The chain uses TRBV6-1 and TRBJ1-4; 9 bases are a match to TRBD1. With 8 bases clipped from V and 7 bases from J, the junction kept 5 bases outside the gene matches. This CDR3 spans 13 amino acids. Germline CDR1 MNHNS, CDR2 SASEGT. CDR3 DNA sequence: TGTGCCAGCGGGACAGGGTCAGTTGAAAAACTGTTTTTT. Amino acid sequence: CASGTGSVEKLFF.

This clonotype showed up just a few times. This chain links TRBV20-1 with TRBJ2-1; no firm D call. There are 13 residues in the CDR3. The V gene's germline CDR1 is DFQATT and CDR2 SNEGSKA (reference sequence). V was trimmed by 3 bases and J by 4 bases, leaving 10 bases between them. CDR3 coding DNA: TGCAGTGCTAGCCGCCGCTCTTACAATGAGCAGTTCTTC. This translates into CSASRRSYNEQFF.

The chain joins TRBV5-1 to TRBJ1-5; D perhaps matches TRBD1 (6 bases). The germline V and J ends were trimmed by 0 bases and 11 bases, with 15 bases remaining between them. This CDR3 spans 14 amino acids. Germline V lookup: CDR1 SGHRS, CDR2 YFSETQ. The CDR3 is CASSLASGEGAQHF. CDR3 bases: TGCGCCAGCAGCTTGGCGTCAGGGGAAGGGGCCCAGCATTTT.